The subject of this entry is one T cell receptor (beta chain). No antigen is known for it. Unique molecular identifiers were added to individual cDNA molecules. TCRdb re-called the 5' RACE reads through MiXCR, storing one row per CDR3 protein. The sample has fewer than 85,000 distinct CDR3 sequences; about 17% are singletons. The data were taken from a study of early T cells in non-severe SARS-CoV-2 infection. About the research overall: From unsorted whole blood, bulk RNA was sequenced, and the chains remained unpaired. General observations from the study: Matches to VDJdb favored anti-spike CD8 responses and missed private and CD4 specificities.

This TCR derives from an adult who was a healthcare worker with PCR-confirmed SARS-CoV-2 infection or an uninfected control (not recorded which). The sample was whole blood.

CDR3 DNA sequence: TGTGCCAGCAGTTTGGGTCCAAGGCCTGGGGCCAACGTCCTGACTTTC. It specifies CASSLGPRPGANVLTF. This rearrangement joins TRBV28 to TRBJ2-6; D remains unclear. The CDR3 sequence is 16 residues long. Trimming stripped 3 bases from V and 2 bases from J, with 11 bases between. Germline loops: CDR1 MDHEN, CDR2 SYDVKM.